This T cell receptor beta chain was found in a study of blood T cell repertoires in COVID-19. About the research overall: Spain, Italy and the United States supplied samples that represented acute and convalescent COVID-19. Sources were T cells, B-cell-depleted T cells, or PBMCs; the material itself was cDNA or gDNA.

There are 13 residues in the CDR3. The V end lost 2 bases, the J end lost 10 bases, and 12 bases lay between the germline ends. Per germline, CDR1 LNHNV and CDR2 YYDKDF (reference sequence). Patients of the Seattle cohort, enrolled during active infection, were followed longitudinally. In the authors' workflow: By means of reference gene primer amplification, nucleated cell counts were estimated. Assay used: immunoSEQ multiplex PCR; TCRdb lists only in-frame clones, some missing. The D gene and trimming were derived from the DNA, and the V and J assignments and clone size from that table. The sample includes about 82,000 clones, 75% to 85% of them seen just once.

This sequence was found in a man in his 60s with COVID-19, enrolled during active disease. The sequenced material came from peripheral blood. The chain is built from TRBV15 and TRBJ2-1; weak D call: TRBD2 (6 bases). CDR3 region: CATSRIRDSEQFF. In nucleotides, the CDR3 is TGTGCCACCAGCAGAATCCGGGACTCGGAGCAGTTCTTC.